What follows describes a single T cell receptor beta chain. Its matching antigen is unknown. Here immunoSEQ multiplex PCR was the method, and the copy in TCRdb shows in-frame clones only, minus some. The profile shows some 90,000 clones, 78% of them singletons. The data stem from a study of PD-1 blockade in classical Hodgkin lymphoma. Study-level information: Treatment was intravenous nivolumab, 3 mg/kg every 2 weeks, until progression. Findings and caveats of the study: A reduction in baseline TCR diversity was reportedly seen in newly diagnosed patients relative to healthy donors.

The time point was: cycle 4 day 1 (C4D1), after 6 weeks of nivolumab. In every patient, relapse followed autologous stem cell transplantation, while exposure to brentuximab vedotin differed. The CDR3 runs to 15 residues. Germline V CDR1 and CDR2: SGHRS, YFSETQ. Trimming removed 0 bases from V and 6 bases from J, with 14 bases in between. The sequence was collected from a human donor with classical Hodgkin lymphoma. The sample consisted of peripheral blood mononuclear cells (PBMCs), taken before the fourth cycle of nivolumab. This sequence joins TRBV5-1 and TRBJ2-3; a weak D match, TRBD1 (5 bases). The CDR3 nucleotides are TGCGCCAGCAGCTTGGCTACAGGTTCCACGGATACGCAGTATTTT. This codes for CASSLATGSTDTQYF.